This T cell receptor (beta chain) was recorded in a study of early T cells in non-severe SARS-CoV-2 infection. Whole-study context: The authors sequenced bulk RNA from unsorted whole blood, leaving chains unpaired.

A note on this clonotype: Antigen specificity is unknown. It may be a read error: a sequence one base away is much more abundant.

Overall study results and limits: VDJdb matching, biased toward anti-spike CD8 responses, missed private and CD4 specificities.

The CDR3 spans 16 residues. Germline-derived CDR1 and CDR2 are MNHNY and SVGAGI (reference sequence). The V gene lost 7 bases and the J gene lost 0 bases, with 19 bases spanning the gap. Individually, cDNA molecules had unique molecular identifiers attached to them. Each CDR3 protein gets one entry after TCRdb re-called the 5' RACE reads with MiXCR. The sample has about 80,000 distinct CDR3 sequences, around 14% seen once. The sequence was collected from an adult who was a healthcare worker with PCR-confirmed SARS-CoV-2 infection or an uninfected control (not recorded which). The sample was whole blood. V and J are TRBV6-6 and TRBJ2-7; possibly TRBD1 or TRBD2 for D (5 bases each). For the CDR3, the DNA is TGTGCCAGCATCCGGGGTCTCGGGACGAGCTCCTACGAGCAGTACTTC. This translates into CASIRGLGTSSYEQYF.